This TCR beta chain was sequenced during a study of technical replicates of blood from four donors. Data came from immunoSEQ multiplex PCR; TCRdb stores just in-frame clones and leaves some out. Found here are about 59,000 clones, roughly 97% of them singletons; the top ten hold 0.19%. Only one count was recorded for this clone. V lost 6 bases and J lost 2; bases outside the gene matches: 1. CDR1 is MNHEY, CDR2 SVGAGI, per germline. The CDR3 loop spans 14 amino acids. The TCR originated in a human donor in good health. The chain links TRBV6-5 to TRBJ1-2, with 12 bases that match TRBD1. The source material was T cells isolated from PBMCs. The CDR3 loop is CASRGQGANYGYTF. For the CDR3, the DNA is TGTGCCAGCAGGGGACAGGGGGCCAACTATGGCTACACCTTC.